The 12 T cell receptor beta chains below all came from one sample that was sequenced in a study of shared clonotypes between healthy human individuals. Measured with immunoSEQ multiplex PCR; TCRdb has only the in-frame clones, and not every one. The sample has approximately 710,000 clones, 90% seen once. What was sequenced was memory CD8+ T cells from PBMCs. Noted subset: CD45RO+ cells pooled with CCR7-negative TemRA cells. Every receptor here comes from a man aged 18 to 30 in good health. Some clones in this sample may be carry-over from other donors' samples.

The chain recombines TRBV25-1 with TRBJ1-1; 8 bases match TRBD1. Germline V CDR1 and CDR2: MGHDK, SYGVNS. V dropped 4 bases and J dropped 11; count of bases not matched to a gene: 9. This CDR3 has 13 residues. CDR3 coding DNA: TGTGCCAGCAGTGTCAACAGGGGGGCCCATGCTTTCTTT. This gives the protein CASSVNRGAHAFF.

DNA for the CDR3: TGCAGCGTGAGGGACAGTCCCTATGGCTACACCTTC. Its translation: CSVRDSPYGYTF. The chain joins TRBV29-1 to TRBJ1-2; 7 nucleotides agree with TRBD1. Trimming cost V 6 bases and J 4 bases; bases outside gene matches: 5. CDR3 size: 12 residues. Germline CDR1 is SQVTM and CDR2 is ANQGSEA.

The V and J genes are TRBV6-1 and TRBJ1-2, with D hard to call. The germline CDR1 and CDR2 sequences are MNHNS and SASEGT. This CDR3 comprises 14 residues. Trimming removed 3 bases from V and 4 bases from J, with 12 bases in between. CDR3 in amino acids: CASSDPDGSYGYTF. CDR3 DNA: TGTGCCAGCAGTGATCCGGACGGATCCTATGGCTACACCTTC.

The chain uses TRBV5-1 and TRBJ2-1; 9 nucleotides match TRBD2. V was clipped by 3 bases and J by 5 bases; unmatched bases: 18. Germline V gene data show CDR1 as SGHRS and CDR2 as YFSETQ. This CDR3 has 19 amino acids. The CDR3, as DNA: TGCGCCAGCAGCTCATACAGGATAGCGGGGGCCCCCCGCAACAATGAGCAGTTCTTC. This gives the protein CASSSYRIAGAPRNNEQFF.

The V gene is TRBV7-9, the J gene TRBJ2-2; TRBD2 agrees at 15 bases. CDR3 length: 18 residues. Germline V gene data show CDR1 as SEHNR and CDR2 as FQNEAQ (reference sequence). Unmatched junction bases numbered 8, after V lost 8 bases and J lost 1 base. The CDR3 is CASAGLAGGPWNTGELFF. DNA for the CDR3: TGTGCCAGCGCTGGACTAGCGGGAGGGCCTTGGAACACCGGGGAGCTGTTTTTT. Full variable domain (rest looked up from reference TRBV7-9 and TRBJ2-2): DTGVSQNPRHKITKRGQNVTFRCDPISEHNRLYWYRQTLGQGPEFLTYFQNEAQLEKSRLLSDRFSAERPKGSFSTLEIQRTEQGDSAMYLCASAGLAGGPWNTGELFFGEGSRLTVL.

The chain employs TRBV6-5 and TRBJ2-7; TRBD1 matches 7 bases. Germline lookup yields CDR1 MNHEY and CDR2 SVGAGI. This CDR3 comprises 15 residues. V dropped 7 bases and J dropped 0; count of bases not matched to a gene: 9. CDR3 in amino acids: CASTRGRPPSYEQYF. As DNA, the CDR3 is TGTGCCAGCACCAGGGGGAGACCCCCCTCCTACGAGCAGTACTTC.

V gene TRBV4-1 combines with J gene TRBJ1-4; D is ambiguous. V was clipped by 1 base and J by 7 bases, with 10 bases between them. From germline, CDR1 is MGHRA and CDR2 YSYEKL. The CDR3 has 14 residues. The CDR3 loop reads CASSQVSLGEKLFF. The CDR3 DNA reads TGCGCCAGCAGCCAAGTTTCGCTAGGTGAAAAACTGTTTTTT.

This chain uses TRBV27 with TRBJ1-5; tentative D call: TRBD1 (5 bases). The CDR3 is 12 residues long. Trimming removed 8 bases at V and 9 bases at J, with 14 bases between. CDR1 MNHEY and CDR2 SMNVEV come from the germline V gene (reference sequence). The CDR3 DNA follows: TGTGCCAGCGGCCTTGGGGGATGGCCCCAGCATTTT. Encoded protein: CASGLGGWPQHF.

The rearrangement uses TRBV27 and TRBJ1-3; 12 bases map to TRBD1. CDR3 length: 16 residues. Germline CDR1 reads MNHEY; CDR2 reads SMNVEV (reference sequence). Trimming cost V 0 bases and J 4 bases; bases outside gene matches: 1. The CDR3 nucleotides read TGTGCCAGCAGTTTATCCGGGACAGGGGGCGGAAACACCATATATTTT. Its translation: CASSLSGTGGGNTIYF.

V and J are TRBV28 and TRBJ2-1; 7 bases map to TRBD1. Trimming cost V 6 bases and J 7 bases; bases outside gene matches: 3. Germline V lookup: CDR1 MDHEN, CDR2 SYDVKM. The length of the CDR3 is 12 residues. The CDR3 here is CASSPTGNEQFF. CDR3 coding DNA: TGTGCCAGCAGCCCGACAGGGAATGAGCAGTTCTTC.

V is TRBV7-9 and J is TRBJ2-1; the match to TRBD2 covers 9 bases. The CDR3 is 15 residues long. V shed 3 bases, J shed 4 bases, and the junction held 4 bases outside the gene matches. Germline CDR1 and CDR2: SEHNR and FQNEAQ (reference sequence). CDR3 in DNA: TGTGCCAGCAGCTTCCCGGGACTAGCTTACAATGAGCAGTTCTTC. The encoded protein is CASSFPGLAYNEQFF.

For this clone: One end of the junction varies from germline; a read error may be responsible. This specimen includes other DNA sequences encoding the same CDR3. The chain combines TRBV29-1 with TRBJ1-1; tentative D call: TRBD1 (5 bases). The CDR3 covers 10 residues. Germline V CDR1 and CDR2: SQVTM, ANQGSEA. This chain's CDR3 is CSVVDTEAFF. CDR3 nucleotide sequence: TGCAGCGTTGTGGACACAGAAGCTTTCTTT.